Following are 25 T cell receptor beta chains from one sample sequenced in a study of regulatory T cells in long-lasting Graves disease. Time point of the sample: newly diagnosed GD, antithyroid drugs for less than 3 months. Preparation of the TCR library used RNA extracted from PBMCs. Arm-PCR of CDR3 regions and iRepertoire HTBI primers were used to build TCR beta libraries. A single record per CDR3 protein comes from TCRdb applying MiXCR to the multiplex PCR reads. The sample consists of 350,000 to 450,000 distinct CDR3 sequences, about 16% of them appearing once. Separately, the same data were catalogued under a study of T cells in Graves' hyperthyroidism and ophthalmopathy.

The sample here was peripheral blood mononuclear cells (PBMCs), taken at new diagnosis, from a patient treated with antithyroid drugs. The receptor source for this set is a woman aged 30 to 39 with Graves disease.

J is TRBJ2-1 and V is TRBV5-1, with 10 nucleotides matching TRBD2. CDR1 is SGHRS, CDR2 YFSETQ, per germline. CDR3 length: 18 residues. V lost 4 bases and J lost 8; bases outside the gene matches: 18. The CDR3 loop reads CASSHSATSGTLTHEQFF. CDR3 nucleotide sequence: TGCGCCAGCAGCCACTCGGCTACTAGCGGGACACTCACGCATGAGCAGTTCTTC.

This clonotype was found a few times. The CDR3 bases are TGCGCCAGCAGCTTGGTTGGAGGTACCCTCCGGGGACTAGCGGGAGGGGTCTACAATGAGCAGTTCTTC. Residues: CASSLVGGTLRGLAGGVYNEQFF. The chain is built from TRBV5-1 and TRBJ2-1; 16 positions agree with TRBD2. The CDR3 covers 23 residues. J lost 3 bases, V lost 0 bases, and 18 bases had no gene match. CDR1 SGHRS and CDR2 YFSETQ come from the germline V gene.

This clonotype has a count of ten or more. V and J are TRBV13 and TRBJ2-1; tentatively, D is TRBD2 (5 bases). CDR1 and CDR2 (germline): PRHDT, FYEKMQ (reference sequence). V was trimmed by 1 base and J by 0 bases, leaving 7 bases between them. The CDR3 totals 15 residues. Here the CDR3 DNA reads TGTGCCAGCAGCTTAGCGGAGGTCTCCTACAATGAGCAGTTCTTC. It encodes CASSLAEVSYNEQFF.

This clonotype turned up a few times. This rearrangement joins TRBV10-3 to TRBJ2-7; 11 nucleotides match TRBD2. Germline V CDR1 and CDR2: ENHRY, SYGVKD. J gave up 5 bases and V 6 bases, and 9 bases lay outside the gene matches. The CDR3 totals 15 residues. CDR3 sequence (DNA): TGTGCCATCAGCCGAACTAGCGGGAGCGTCAACGAGCAGTACTTC. Translation gives CAISRTSGSVNEQYF.

The sample holds a few counts of this clonotype. The V gene is TRBV27, the J gene TRBJ2-2; 7 positions agree with TRBD1. The CDR3 covers 17 residues. Germline CDR1 MNHEY, CDR2 SMNVEV (reference sequence). V lost 5 bases, J lost 4 bases, and 13 bases stayed unmatched. The CDR3 bases are TGTGCCAGCAGTAGTCTGACAGGGATCGGTACCACCGGGGAGCTGTTTTTT. It translates to CASSSLTGIGTTGELFF.

The rearrangement uses TRBV29-1 and TRBJ2-7, with D tentatively TRBD1 or TRBD2 (5 bases each). Germline CDR1 is SQVTM and CDR2 is ANQGSEA. The CDR3 length is 13 residues. Trimming pared 7 bases from V and 1 base from J, leaving 14 bases between. Written as DNA, the CDR3 is TGCAGCGCCCGGGACGGATTGTCCTACGAGCAGTACTTC. Residues: CSARDGLSYEQYF.

This clonotype turned up a few times. The V gene is TRBV12-3 or TRBV12-4, the J gene TRBJ2-6; 9 positions agree with TRBD2. The CDR3 extends over 19 amino acids. J gave up 0 bases and V 1 base, and 7 bases lay outside the gene matches. As DNA, the CDR3 is TGTGCCAGCAGTTTAGGACTAGCGGTAATTAGCTCTGGGGCCAACGTCCTGACTTTC. As protein: CASSLGLAVISSGANVLTF.

The V call is TRBV24-1, the J call TRBJ2-5; D is unclear. The V gene lost 5 bases and the J gene lost 2 bases, with 2 bases spanning the gap. CDR1 and CDR2 (germline): KGHDR, SFDVKD. This CDR3 is 11 amino acids long. The CDR3 spells CATSVQETQYF. For the CDR3, the DNA is TGTGCCACCAGTGTTCAAGAGACCCAGTACTTC.

This clonotype was observed at least ten times. The V gene is TRBV24-1, the J gene TRBJ2-2; TRBD2 matches 8 bases. Germline V CDR1 and CDR2: KGHDR, SFDVKD. The length of the CDR3 is 18 residues. J gave up 7 bases and V 5 bases, and 17 bases lay outside the gene matches. CDR3 protein: CATSARPTILAANGELFF. As DNA, the CDR3 is TGTGCCACCAGTGCCCGACCCACGATACTAGCGGCAAACGGGGAGCTGTTTTTT.

The table lists this clonotype with many counts. The chain combines TRBV3-1 with TRBJ2-1; D remains unclear. CDR1 and CDR2 from the germline V gene are LGHDT and YNNKEL (reference sequence). This CDR3 has 14 amino acids. Trimming removed 0 bases from V and 4 bases from J, with 7 bases in between. The CDR3 spells CASSQDRLYNEQFF. The CDR3 coding sequence is TGTGCCAGCAGCCAAGATCGCTTATACAATGAGCAGTTCTTC.

Comments on this clonotype: This may arise from a read error, as a much more abundant clone is one base away. The genes are TRBV6-1 and TRBJ2-1, with TRBD1 identical over 9 bases. This CDR3 is 15 amino acids long. The germline CDR1 and CDR2 sequences are MNHNS and SASEGT. The CDR3 DNA is TGTGCCAGCAGGGAAGGGACAGGGATCTCCCTCGAGCAGTTCTTC. This sequence encodes CASREGTGISLEQFF.

In this sample, this clonotype turned up many times. This chain uses TRBV7-3 with TRBJ2-1; D is possibly TRBD1 (6 bases). The germline CDR1 and CDR2 sequences are SGHTA and FQGTGA. Deletions cut 6 bases from V and 7 bases from J, with 25 bases between. The CDR3 is made up of 17 amino acids. The DNA for the CDR3 is TGTGCCAGCAGTTCAGGGCGAGGGGGAGATTCTAAAAATGAGCAGTTCTTC. Translation: CASSSGRGGDSKNEQFF.

This chain uses TRBV6-6 with TRBJ1-3; D remains unclear. Per germline, CDR1 MNHNY and CDR2 SVGAGI (reference sequence). This CDR3 is built from 15 residues. V was clipped by 0 bases and J by 4 bases, with 10 bases between them. The DNA of the CDR3 is TGTGCCAGCAGTTACTCGGCAGGCGGGGGAAACACCATATATTTT. It yields the protein CASSYSAGGGNTIYF.

This clonotype was counted only a few times. The chain carries TRBV9 and TRBJ2-2; possible D gene TRBD1, 5 bases. V was shortened by 1 base and J by 2 bases, with 9 bases between the two germline ends. CDR3 length equals 15 residues. CDR1 and CDR2 from the germline V gene are SGDLS and YYNGEE. This CDR3 is CASSVTGLNTGELFF. The CDR3 DNA reads as TGTGCCAGCAGCGTAACAGGATTAAACACCGGGGAGCTGTTTTTT.

The sample holds many counts of this clonotype. This chain connects TRBV3-1 to TRBJ2-5; 13 bases align to TRBD2. CDR1 is LGHDT and CDR2 is YNNKEL in the germline V gene (reference sequence). V lost 1 base and J lost 5; bases outside the gene matches: 4. This CDR3 spans 16 amino acids. The CDR3 reads CASSQGLAGGGETQYF. CDR3 nucleotides: TGTGCCAGCAGCCAAGGACTAGCGGGAGGAGGGGAGACCCAGTACTTC.

This clonotype was seen ten or more times. One end of the junction is discordant with germline, which a read error may explain. This chain connects TRBV7-9 to TRBJ1-2; maybe TRBD1 (5 bases). The CDR3 length is 15 residues. Germline CDR1 reads SEHNR; CDR2 reads FQNEAQ (reference sequence). The CDR3 reads CASSFRPTQGDGYTF. The CDR3 bases are TGCGCCAGCAGCTTCCGTCCGACTCAGGGAGATGGCTACACCTTC.

This clonotype has more than one count but fewer than ten. V is TRBV20-1 and J is TRBJ1-1, with D possibly matching TRBD1 (5 bases). V gave up 1 base and J gave up 4 bases, with 13 bases separating them. CDR1 and CDR2 (germline): DFQATT, SNEGSKA (reference sequence). This CDR3 region has 14 residues. CDR3 in DNA: TGCAGTGCTAGAGTCCTAAGCGGGGGCACTGAAGCTTTCTTT. It translates to CSARVLSGGTEAFF.

Ten or more counts support this clonotype. The chain combines TRBV2 with TRBJ2-3, with D possibly TRBD2 on 6 matching bases. V lost 0 bases and J 5 bases, leaving 12 bases between the germline ends. The CDR3 length is 15 residues. Germline assignment: CDR1 SNHLY and CDR2 FYNNEI. Written as DNA, the CDR3 is TGTGCCAGCAGTGAAGCGAGAACGGGGGTAGATACGCAGTATTTT. As protein: CASSEARTGVDTQYF. Full variable domain (missing parts from reference TRBV2 and TRBJ2-3): EPEVTQTPSHQVTQMGQEVILRCVPISNHLYFYWYRQILGQKVEFLVSFYNNEISEKSEIFDDQFSVERPDGSNFTLKIRSTKLEDSAMYFCASSEARTGVDTQYFGPGTRLTVL.

There are many counts of this clonotype. This chain connects TRBV6-5 to TRBJ1-6; 9 nucleotides agree with TRBD1. The germline V gene has CDR1 MNHEY and CDR2 SVGAGI. This CDR3 is built from 14 residues. Unmatched junction bases numbered 2, after V lost 4 bases and J lost 7 bases. The CDR3 DNA follows: TGTGCCAGCAGTTCCACAGGGGGCAATTCACCCCTCCACTTT. Translation gives CASSSTGGNSPLHF.

This chain joins TRBV5-1 and TRBJ1-2; the match to TRBD1 covers 9 bases. CDR1 SGHRS and CDR2 YFSETQ come from the germline V gene. The trim removed 4 bases at V and 3 bases at J, leaving 7 bases unmatched. This CDR3 has 15 amino acids. The CDR3 bases are TGCGCCAGCAGCCACTCGACAGGGGGTGACTATGGCTACACCTTC. Protein sequence: CASSHSTGGDYGYTF.

This clonotype has ten or more counts. This chain links TRBV24-1 with TRBJ2-1; D is ambiguous. The CDR3 spans 14 residues. The V end lost 5 bases, the J end lost 2 bases, and 9 bases lay between the germline ends. Germline loops: CDR1 KGHDR, CDR2 SFDVKD. The CDR3 coding sequence is TGTGCCACCAGTGCCCGGGCAACCTACAATGAGCAGTTCTTC. The encoded protein is CATSARATYNEQFF.

Written as DNA, the CDR3 is TGTGCCATACTGAGCTCTGGGGCCAACGTCCTGACTTTC. It translates to CAILSSGANVLTF. The J gene is TRBJ2-6, the V gene TRBV13; D ambiguous. The CDR3 loop spans 13 amino acids. Trimming stripped 10 bases from V and 0 bases from J, with 7 bases between. From germline, CDR1 is PRHDT and CDR2 FYEKMQ (reference sequence).

The sample holds a few counts of this clonotype. V and J are TRBV4-1 and TRBJ1-6, with 7 bases fitting TRBD1. The J segment lost 10 bases and the V segment lost 0 bases, leaving 6 bases of the junction unmatched. This CDR3 is built from 15 residues. Per germline, CDR1 MGHRA and CDR2 YSYEKL. The DNA for the CDR3 is TGCGCCAGCAGCCAAGATCCGCAGGGGGGATCACCCCTCCACTTT. It yields the protein CASSQDPQGGSPLHF.

This clonotype was counted between two and nine times. The chain links TRBV19 to TRBJ1-1; 7 bases map to TRBD1. This CDR3 is 13 amino acids long. Germline CDR1 is LNHDA and CDR2 is SQIVND (reference sequence). V lost 5 bases, J lost 6 bases, and 6 bases stayed unmatched. Here the CDR3 reads CASSFDRDAEAFF. The DNA for the CDR3 is TGTGCCAGTAGTTTCGACAGGGACGCTGAAGCTTTCTTT.

This chain links TRBV19 with TRBJ2-2; D is uncertain. V gave up 8 bases and J gave up 2 bases, with 12 bases separating them. The germline CDR1 and CDR2 sequences are LNHDA and SQIVND (reference sequence). The length of the CDR3 is 14 residues. CDR3 sequence: CASLPRRNTGELFF. CDR3 bases: TGTGCCAGTCTTCCCAGGAGAAACACCGGGGAGCTGTTTTTT.